These 27 T cell receptor beta chains were all obtained from the same sample, sequenced in a study of blood T cells in healthy people across ages. Then a second PCR, running about 6 to 12 cycles, was carried out with a sample-barcoded 5' primer and a J-beta primer mix. TCRdb re-called the 5' RACE reads through MiXCR, storing one row per CDR3 protein. Of over 550,000 distinct CDR3 sequences listed, about 28% are singletons. Sequencing input: blood. These receptors came from a woman older than 75 in good health.

V usage is TRBV6-5 and J usage is TRBJ1-2; D gene unclear. The CDR3 runs 15 residues. The V and J ends lost 2 bases and 2 bases respectively, with 12 bases between them. CDR1 is MNHEY, CDR2 SVGAGI, per germline. The CDR3 nucleotides are TGTGCCAGCAGTTACAGCCGAGCGGTGAACTATGGCTACACCTTC. Amino acid sequence: CASSYSRAVNYGYTF.

Ten or more counts support this clonotype. V is TRBV20-1 and J is TRBJ1-2; no clear D gene. The V gene lost 0 bases and the J gene lost 8 bases, with 10 bases spanning the gap. CDR1 DFQATT and CDR2 SNEGSKA come from the germline V gene (reference sequence). CDR3 length: 12 residues. The CDR3 region is CSARDSWEGYTF. The CDR3 region has the DNA TGCAGTGCTAGAGATTCGTGGGAAGGCTACACCTTC.

This clonotype was counted at least ten times. The chain combines TRBV20-1 with TRBJ2-5; tentative D call: TRBD2 (5 bases). The CDR3 extends over 13 amino acids. V was clipped by 2 bases and J by 0 bases, with 7 bases between them. Germline V CDR1 and CDR2: DFQATT, SNEGSKA (reference sequence). The CDR3 bases are TGCAGTGCTAGACTAGCCAACCAAGAGACCCAGTACTTC. It translates to CSARLANQETQYF.

This clonotype was seen a few times. Just one base apart from a much larger clone, this may be a read error. The chain employs TRBV5-1 and TRBJ2-7; 10 nucleotides agree with TRBD2. CDR1 and CDR2 from the germline V gene are SGHRS and YFSETQ. This CDR3 region has 14 residues. The V segment lost 6 bases and the J segment 7 bases; nucleotides outside the gene matches: 10. Here the CDR3 reads CASNERGGYNEQYF. The CDR3 DNA sequence: TGCGCCAGCAATGAGCGGGGGGGTTACAATGAGCAGTACTTC.

The chain uses TRBV12-3 or TRBV12-4 and TRBJ2-5; D remains unclear. Trimming removed 3 bases at V and 4 bases at J, with 9 bases between. The CDR3 has 13 residues. Here the CDR3 reads CASSFASRETQYF. The CDR3 region has the DNA TGTGCCAGCAGTTTCGCTAGTAGAGAGACCCAGTACTTC.

V gene TRBV7-2 combines with J gene TRBJ1-4; a weak D match, TRBD1 (6 bases). There are 15 residues in the CDR3. Trimming removed 5 bases at V and 7 bases at J, with 17 bases between. Per germline, CDR1 SGHTA and CDR2 FQGNSA. The CDR3 loop reads CASSPRGLRGEKLFF. CDR3 bases: TGTGCCAGCAGCCCCAGGGGTTTGCGGGGTGAAAAACTGTTTTTT.

A note on this clonotype: This may arise from a read error, as a much more abundant clone is one base away. The rearrangement links TRBV4-2 to TRBJ2-5; 13 positions match TRBD2. V lost 8 bases, J lost 1 base, and 10 bases stayed unmatched. Germline V gene lookup returns CDR1 LGHNA and CDR2 YNFKEQ. The CDR3 has 17 residues. CDR3 nucleotide sequence: TGTGCCAGCGGACCCGGGACTAGCGGGGAAGTCCAAGAGACCCAGTACTTC. Protein product: CASGPGTSGEVQETQYF.

The V call is TRBV11-1, the J call TRBJ2-1; 8 nucleotides align to TRBD2. J gave up 8 bases and V 3 bases, and 9 bases lay outside the gene matches. The CDR3 is 15 amino acids. CDR1 SGHAT and CDR2 FQDESV come from the germline V gene (reference sequence). In DNA, the CDR3 is TGTGCCAGCAGCTTTAATCCCGCGGGAGGCGATGAGCAGTTCTTC. This translates into CASSFNPAGGDEQFF.

In its sample, this clonotype was seen many times. The rearrangement uses TRBV5-1 and TRBJ2-1, with TRBD2 matching over 7 bases. This CDR3 spans 16 amino acids. Germline loops: CDR1 SGHRS, CDR2 YFSETQ. V shed 4 bases, J shed 7 bases, and the junction held 14 bases outside the gene matches. The CDR3 sequence: CASSPRGLGAMNEQFF. The CDR3 DNA reads TGCGCCAGCAGCCCGCGAGGACTAGGGGCTATGAATGAGCAGTTCTTC.

This chain connects TRBV5-5 to TRBJ1-5; D gene uncertain. The CDR3 length is 15 residues. The germline gives CDR1 SGHKS, CDR2 YYEKEE (reference sequence). The V end was cut by 2 bases, the J end by 1 base, with 10 bases between. DNA for the CDR3: TGTGCCAGCAGCTTCGAACTTCTGAGCAATCAGCCCCAGCATTTT. The encoded protein is CASSFELLSNQPQHF.

The count of this clonotype is one. A much larger clone differs from this one at a single base, so this may be a read error. The chain recombines TRBV20-1 with TRBJ2-7, with 7 bases that match TRBD2. CDR3 length equals 12 residues. Germline CDR1 reads DFQATT; CDR2 reads SNEGSKA (reference sequence). The CDR3: CRAEAGTYEQYF. The CDR3 bases are TGCAGGGCTGAAGCGGGGACCTACGAGCAGTACTTC.

This clonotype has ten or more counts. CDR3 DNA sequence: TGTGCCAGCAGCAACTCAGAAATGGCAGGGCCCTACGAGCAGTACTTC. It specifies CASSNSEMAGPYEQYF. V and J are TRBV9 and TRBJ2-7; the D gene is possibly TRBD1 (5 bases). Trimming removed 4 bases from V and 2 bases from J, with 19 bases in between. Germline V gives CDR1 SGDLS, CDR2 YYNGEE. The CDR3 spans 16 residues.

This clonotype was counted ten times or more. The CDR3 DNA follows: TGTGCCAGCAGTTCCACCGACCCTTCCAATGAGCAGTTCTTC. Translated, it gives CASSSTDPSNEQFF. V usage is TRBV6-6 and J usage is TRBJ2-1; D call uncertain. Trimming took off 4 bases at V and 6 bases at J, with 13 bases between the two ends. The germline V gene has CDR1 MNHNY and CDR2 SVGAGI (reference sequence). The length of the CDR3 is 14 residues.

Ten or more counts support this clonotype. The chain joins TRBV18 to TRBJ1-4; D not resolved. The CDR3 extends over 13 amino acids. CDR1 is KGHSH and CDR2 is LQKENI in the germline V gene. V gave up 4 bases and J gave up 2 bases, with 5 bases separating them. CDR3 bases: TGTGCCAGCTCACATCGTACTAATGAAAAACTGTTTTTT. The encoded protein is CASSHRTNEKLFF. The whole variable domain, remainder taken from reference TRBV18 and TRBJ1-4, is NAGVMQNPRHLVRRRGQEARLRCSPMKGHSHVYWYRQLPEEGLKFMVYLQKENIIDESGMPKERFSAEFPKEGPSILRIQQVVRGDSAAYFCASSHRTNEKLFFGSGTQLSVL.

The V and J genes are TRBV6-5 and TRBJ2-1; D tentatively fits TRBD1 or TRBD2 (5 bases each). In germline, CDR1 is MNHEY, CDR2 SVGAGI. V was cut by 2 bases and J by 9 bases, with 20 bases left in between. This CDR3 is built from 16 residues. CDR3 coding DNA: TGTGCCAGCAGTTACCCCCGGGACGGATCTTCCGGTGAGCAGTTCTTC. This translates into CASSYPRDGSSGEQFF.

There are a few counts of this clonotype. The chain couples TRBV7-9 to TRBJ1-1, with a weak D call TRBD1 (6 bases). Deletions cut 1 base from V and 0 bases from J, with 12 bases between. The CDR3 consists of 16 residues. Germline V gene lookup returns CDR1 SEHNR and CDR2 FQNEAQ (reference sequence). The chain's CDR3 is CASSLEKGEVNTEAFF. As DNA, the CDR3 is TGTGCCAGCAGCTTAGAGAAGGGGGAGGTGAACACTGAAGCTTTCTTT.

This clonotype showed up many times. This sequence joins TRBV20-1 and TRBJ2-1, with 9 bases lining up with TRBD1. CDR1 and CDR2 (germline): DFQATT, SNEGSKA (reference sequence). V lost 0 bases, J lost 7 bases, and 13 bases stayed unmatched. CDR3 length: 17 amino acids. CDR3 sequence (DNA): TGCAGTGCTAGAGATTTAAACAGGGGGCATTTCAAGAATGAGCAGTTCTTC. It yields the protein CSARDLNRGHFKNEQFF.

This rearrangement joins TRBV7-9 to TRBJ2-7; TRBD2 matches at 10 bases. The germline gives CDR1 SEHNR, CDR2 FQNEAQ (reference sequence). V trimming: 5 bases; J trimming: 7 bases; junction bases outside the gene matches: 8. The CDR3 contains 14 residues. Here the CDR3 DNA reads TGTGCCAGCAGCGCCGGGACTAGCGTTCGGGAGCAGTACTTC. Amino acid sequence: CASSAGTSVREQYF.

The chain employs TRBV4-2 and TRBJ1-2; D unclear. The CDR3 covers 17 residues. Germline values: CDR1 LGHNA, CDR2 YNFKEQ. Deletions cut 0 bases from V and 7 bases from J, with 21 bases between. The CDR3 nucleotides are TGTGCCAGCAGCCAAGAGGGCGTCCTGAAAAACGGTGGTGGCTACACCTTC. As protein: CASSQEGVLKNGGGYTF.

This clonotype has at least ten counts. The J gene is TRBJ1-2, the V gene TRBV3-1, with 10 nucleotides matching TRBD1. The junction had 4 bases not matched to a gene; V was cut back by 4 bases and J by 5 bases. The CDR3 is 14 residues long. In germline, CDR1 is LGHDT, CDR2 YNNKEL (reference sequence). The CDR3 bases are TGTGCCAGCAGCCCGACAGGGGGCCGTTATGGCTACACCTTC. Residues: CASSPTGGRYGYTF.

Details on this clonotype: A clone one base away is much larger, so this may be a read error. The chain combines TRBV6-1 with TRBJ2-4, with 8 nucleotides matching TRBD1. CDR1 is MNHNS, CDR2 SASEGT, per germline. CDR3 length: 16 amino acids. The CDR3 protein is CASSPRDRIARNIQYF. The CDR3 region has the DNA TGTGCCAGCAGTCCCCGGGACAGGATAGCCAGAAACATTCAGTACTTC.

This clonotype was seen only a few times. The gene calls are TRBV28 and TRBJ2-7; D is tentatively TRBD1 or TRBD2 (5 bases each). Germline V gene sequence: CDR1 MDHEN, CDR2 SYDVKM. The CDR3 is made up of 16 amino acids. Trimming stripped 1 base from V and 4 bases from J, with 17 bases between. The CDR3 DNA reads TGTGCCAGCAGTTTATACTGGGGACCCAGGAGGTACGAGCAGTACTTC. The encoded protein is CASSLYWGPRRYEQYF.

There are many counts of this clonotype. The chain recombines TRBV3-1 with TRBJ2-1; maybe TRBD2 (5 bases). Germline lookup yields CDR1 LGHDT and CDR2 YNNKEL (reference sequence). CDR3 length: 14 amino acids. Trimming removed 6 bases at V and 3 bases at J, with 12 bases between. The CDR3 protein is CASSLGLIYNEQFF. In DNA form, the CDR3 reads TGTGCCAGCAGTCTTGGACTGATCTACAATGAGCAGTTCTTC.

Comments on this clonotype: This may arise from a read error, as a much more abundant clone is one base away. The V gene is TRBV29-1, the J gene TRBJ2-1; perhaps D is TRBD1 or TRBD2 (5 bases each). Germline CDR1 and CDR2: SQVTM and ANQGSEA. The CDR3 is made up of 15 amino acids. V gave up 2 bases and J gave up 13 bases, with 24 bases separating them. Here the CDR3 DNA reads TGCAGCGTTGAAAGAGGGACCGGAATCTTAGAGACCCAGTTCTTC. Amino acids: CSVERGTGILETQFF.

As to this clonotype: The germline gene is not matched at one end of the junction; a read error may be the cause. The rearrangement joins TRBV20-1 to TRBJ1-1; the D is unclear. The CDR3 has 13 residues. CDR1 is DFQATT and CDR2 is SNEGSKA in the germline V gene (reference sequence). In nucleotides, the CDR3 is TGCAGTACTAGATTGCTAGGAGGCACTGAAGCTTTCTTT. Residues: CSTRLLGGTEAFF.

About this clonotype itself: A clone one base away is much larger, so this may be a read error. The genes are TRBV7-2 and TRBJ2-3, with 7 bases fitting TRBD2. Germline CDR1 SGHTA, CDR2 FQGNSA. The CDR3 consists of 16 residues. The J segment lost 1 base and the V segment lost 0 bases, leaving 4 bases of the junction unmatched. CDR3 loop: CASSLARGLRTDTQYF. Written as DNA, the CDR3 is TGTGCCAGCAGCTTAGCGCGGGGGTTGCGCACAGATACGCAGTATTTT.

This clonotype was picked up many times. V gene TRBV10-3 combines with J gene TRBJ2-1, with 9 bases matching TRBD1. The CDR3 sequence is 13 residues long. In germline, CDR1 is ENHRY, CDR2 SYGVKD. V trimming: 10 bases; J trimming: 4 bases; junction bases outside the gene matches: 5. The CDR3 DNA reads as TGTGCCAGCCGGACAGGGGAATACAATGAGCAGTTCTTC. Translated: CASRTGEYNEQFF.